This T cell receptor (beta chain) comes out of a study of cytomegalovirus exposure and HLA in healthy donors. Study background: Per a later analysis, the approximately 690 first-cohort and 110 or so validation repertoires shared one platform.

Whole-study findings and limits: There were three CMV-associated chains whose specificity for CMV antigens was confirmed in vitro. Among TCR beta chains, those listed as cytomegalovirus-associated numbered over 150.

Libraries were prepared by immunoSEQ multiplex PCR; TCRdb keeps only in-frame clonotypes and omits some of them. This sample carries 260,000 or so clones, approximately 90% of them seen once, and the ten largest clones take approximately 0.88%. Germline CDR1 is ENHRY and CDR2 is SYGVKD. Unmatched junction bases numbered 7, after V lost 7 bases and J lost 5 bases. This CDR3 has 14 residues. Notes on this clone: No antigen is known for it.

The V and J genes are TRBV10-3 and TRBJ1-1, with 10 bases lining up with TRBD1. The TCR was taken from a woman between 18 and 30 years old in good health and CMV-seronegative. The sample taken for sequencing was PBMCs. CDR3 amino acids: CAITRTGGETEAFF. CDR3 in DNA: TGTGCCATCACCCGGACAGGGGGTGAGACTGAAGCTTTCTTT.